This T cell receptor (beta chain) was profiled in a study of OX40 agonist ivuxolimab in advanced cancers. Study context: Allowance was made for prior anti-PD-1, anti-PD-L1 or anti-CTLA-4 therapy, and 35% to 40% had some. Study-wide results and caveats: The antigen specificity of the peripheral T cells (those that were expanded) was not determined. Clonal expansion by week 6 occurred in CD4+ and CD8+ blood T cells (at 0.1 to 3.0 mg/kg).

Sequencing used immunoSEQ multiplex PCR; TCRdb keeps in-frame clones, though not all of them. The repertoire holds about 46,000 clones, around 85% seen once, with roughly 49% in the top ten. To note about this clone: The antigen remains undetermined.

Trimming stripped 1 base from V and 5 bases from J, with 17 bases between. Germline V gives CDR1 LNHNV, CDR2 YYDKDF (reference sequence). The CDR3 has 16 amino acids. Sample: CD4+ or CD8+ T cells sorted from blood, taken in a trial of the OX40 agonist ivuxolimab. The rearrangement joins TRBV15 to TRBJ2-5; D remains ambiguous. This receptor was taken from an adult with an advanced solid tumor such as melanoma, head and neck, liver or kidney cancer. CDR3 amino acids: CATSRALGGVGETQYF. In DNA form, the CDR3 reads TGTGCCACCAGCAGAGCATTAGGTGGGGTAGGGGAGACCCAGTACTTC.